This T cell receptor beta chain was captured in a study of blood T cell repertoires in COVID-19. Study information: The United States, Italy and Spain provided the acute and convalescent COVID-19 samples. PBMCs, B-cell-depleted T cells, or T cells were the source of the cDNA or gDNA that made up the material.

For this clone: Other DNA sequences in this specimen translate into the identical CDR3.

Authors' processing steps: Amplification of reference gene primers was used by the study to estimate nucleated cell counts. TCRdb keeps only in-frame clones here, not all; method: immunoSEQ multiplex PCR. D and trimming were read from the DNA, whereas the V and J calls and clone size are those reported in that table. Found here are a few hundred thousand clones, about 82% of them singletons; the top ten hold roughly 7.8%. Germline V gives CDR1 MNHEY, CDR2 SVGAGI. J lost 3 bases, V lost 0 bases, and 4 bases had no gene match. CDR3 length: 15 residues. Sequencing was performed on peripheral blood. The rearrangement joins TRBV6-5 to TRBJ1-1; 7 bases fit TRBD1. The source is a human donor in a cohort sampled during active COVID-19. The CDR3 loop reads CASSYSRRGDTEAFF. The DNA for the CDR3 is TGTGCCAGCAGTTACTCTCGCAGGGGGGACACTGAAGCTTTCTTT.